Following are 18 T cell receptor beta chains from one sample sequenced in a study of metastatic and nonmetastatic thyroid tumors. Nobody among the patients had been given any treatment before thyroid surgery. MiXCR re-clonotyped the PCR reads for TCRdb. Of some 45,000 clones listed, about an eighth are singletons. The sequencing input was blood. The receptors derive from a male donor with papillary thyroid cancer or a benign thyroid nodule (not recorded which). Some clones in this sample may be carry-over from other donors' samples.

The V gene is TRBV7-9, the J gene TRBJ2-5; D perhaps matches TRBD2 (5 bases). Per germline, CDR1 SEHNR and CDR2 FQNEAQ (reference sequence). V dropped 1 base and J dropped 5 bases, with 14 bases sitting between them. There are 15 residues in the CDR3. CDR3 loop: CASSLDRGLRETQYF. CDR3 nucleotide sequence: TGTGCCAGCAGCTTAGACCGCGGGCTCCGGGAGACCCAGTACTTC.

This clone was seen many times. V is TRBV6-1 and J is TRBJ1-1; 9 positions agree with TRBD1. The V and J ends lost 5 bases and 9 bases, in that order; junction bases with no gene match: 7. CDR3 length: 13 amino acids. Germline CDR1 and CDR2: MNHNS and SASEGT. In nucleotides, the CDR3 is TGTGCCAGCAGTTATTCAACAGGGGGCAAAGCTTTCTTT. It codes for CASSYSTGGKAFF.

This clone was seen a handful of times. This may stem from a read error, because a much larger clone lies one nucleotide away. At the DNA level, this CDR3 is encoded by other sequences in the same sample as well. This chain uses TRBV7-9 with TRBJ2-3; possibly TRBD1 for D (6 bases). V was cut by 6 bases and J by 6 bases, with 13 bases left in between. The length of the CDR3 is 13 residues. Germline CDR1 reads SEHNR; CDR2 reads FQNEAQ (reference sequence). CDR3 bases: TGTGCCAGCAGTAGGGGGAGTTTGGATACGCAGTATTTT. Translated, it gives CASSRGSLDTQYF.

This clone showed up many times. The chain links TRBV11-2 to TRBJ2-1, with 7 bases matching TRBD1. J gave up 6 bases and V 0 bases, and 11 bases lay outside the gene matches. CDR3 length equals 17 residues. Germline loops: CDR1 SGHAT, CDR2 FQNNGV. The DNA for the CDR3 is TGTGCCAGCAGCTTAGACGTTGGCAGGGGGACACGCAATGAGCAGTTCTTC. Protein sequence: CASSLDVGRGTRNEQFF.

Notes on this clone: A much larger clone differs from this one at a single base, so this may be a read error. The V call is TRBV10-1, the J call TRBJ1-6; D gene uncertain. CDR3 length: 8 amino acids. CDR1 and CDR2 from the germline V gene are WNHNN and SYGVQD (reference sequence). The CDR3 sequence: CYPSPLHF. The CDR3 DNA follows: TGCTATCCCTCACCCCTCCACTTT.

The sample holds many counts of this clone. The CDR3 sequence is CAIGGNEQFF. Written as DNA, the CDR3 is TGTGCCATCGGTGGCAATGAGCAGTTCTTC. The chain employs TRBV10-3 and TRBJ2-1; D remains unclear. The CDR3 contains 10 residues. Germline V CDR1 and CDR2: ENHRY, SYGVKD. Trimming removed 8 bases from V and 6 bases from J, with 5 bases in between.

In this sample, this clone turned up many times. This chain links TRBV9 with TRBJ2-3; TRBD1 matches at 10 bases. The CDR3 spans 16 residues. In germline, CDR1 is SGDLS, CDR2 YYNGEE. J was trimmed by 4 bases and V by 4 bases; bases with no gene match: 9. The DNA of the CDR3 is TGTGCCAGCAGCCCAGAGGGACAGGGGATCGCAGATACGCAGTATTTT. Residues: CASSPEGQGIADTQYF.

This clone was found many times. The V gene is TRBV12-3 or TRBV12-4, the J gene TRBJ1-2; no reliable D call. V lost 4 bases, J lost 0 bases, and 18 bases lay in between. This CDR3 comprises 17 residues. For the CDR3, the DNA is TGTGCCAGCAGTTCCCTTATCGGACTGACTGCTAACTATGGCTACACCTTC. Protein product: CASSSLIGLTANYGYTF.

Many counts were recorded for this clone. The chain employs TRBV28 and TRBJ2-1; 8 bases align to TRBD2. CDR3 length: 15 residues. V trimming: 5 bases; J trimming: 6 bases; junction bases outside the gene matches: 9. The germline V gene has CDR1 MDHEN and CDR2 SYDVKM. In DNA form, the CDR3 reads TGTGCCAGCAGTCATCTTCTAGCGGGTGTCAATGAGCAGTTCTTC. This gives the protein CASSHLLAGVNEQFF.

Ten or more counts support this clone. The CDR3 is CASSEEGTAGNTIYF. In DNA, the CDR3 is TGTGCCAGCAGTGAAGAGGGAACTGCTGGAAACACCATATATTTT. The chain has TRBV2 and TRBJ1-3; D ambiguous. The CDR3 contains 15 residues. Germline V lookup: CDR1 SNHLY, CDR2 FYNNEI. Trimming removed 1 base at V and 2 bases at J, with 9 bases between. Based on the CDR3 plus reference TRBV2 and TRBJ1-3, the full variable domain is EPEVTQTPSHQVTQMGQEVILRCVPISNHLYFYWYRQILGQKVEFLVSFYNNEISEKSEIFDDQFSVERPDGSNFTLKIRSTKLEDSAMYFCASSEEGTAGNTIYFGEGSWLTVV.

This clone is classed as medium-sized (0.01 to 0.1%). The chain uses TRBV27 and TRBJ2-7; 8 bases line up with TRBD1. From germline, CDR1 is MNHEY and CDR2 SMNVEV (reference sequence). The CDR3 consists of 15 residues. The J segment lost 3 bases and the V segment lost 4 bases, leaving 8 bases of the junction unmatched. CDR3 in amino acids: CASSSGQGGSYEQYF. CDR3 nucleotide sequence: TGTGCCAGCAGTTCTGGACAGGGTGGGAGCTACGAGCAGTACTTC.

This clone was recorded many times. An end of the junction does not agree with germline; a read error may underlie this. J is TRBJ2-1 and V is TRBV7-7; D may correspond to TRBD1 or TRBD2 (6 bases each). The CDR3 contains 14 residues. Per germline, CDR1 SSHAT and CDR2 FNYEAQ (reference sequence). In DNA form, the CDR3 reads TGTGCTAGCAGCTTAAAGCTGGAGGGGGGTGAGCAGTTCTTC. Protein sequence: CASSLKLEGGEQFF.

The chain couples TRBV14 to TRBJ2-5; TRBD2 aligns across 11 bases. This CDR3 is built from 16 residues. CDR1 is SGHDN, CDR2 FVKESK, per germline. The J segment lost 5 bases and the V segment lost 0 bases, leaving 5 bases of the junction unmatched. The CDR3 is CASSQDSTSGMETQYF. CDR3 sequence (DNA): TGTGCCAGCAGCCAAGATTCGACTAGCGGGATGGAGACCCAGTACTTC. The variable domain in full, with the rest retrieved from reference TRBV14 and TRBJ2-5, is EAGVTQFPSHSVIEKGQTVTLRCDPISGHDNLYWYRRVMGKEIKFLLHFVKESKQDESGMPNNRFLAERTGGTYSTLKVQPAELEDSGVYFCASSQDSTSGMETQYFGPGTRLLVL.

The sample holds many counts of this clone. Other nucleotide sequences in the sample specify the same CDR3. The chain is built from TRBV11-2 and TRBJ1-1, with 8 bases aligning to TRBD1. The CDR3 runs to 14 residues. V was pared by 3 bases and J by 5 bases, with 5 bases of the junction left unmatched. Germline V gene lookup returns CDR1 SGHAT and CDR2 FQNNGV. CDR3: CASSFGTGGTEAFF. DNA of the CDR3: TGTGCCAGCAGCTTCGGCACAGGGGGGACTGAAGCTTTCTTT.

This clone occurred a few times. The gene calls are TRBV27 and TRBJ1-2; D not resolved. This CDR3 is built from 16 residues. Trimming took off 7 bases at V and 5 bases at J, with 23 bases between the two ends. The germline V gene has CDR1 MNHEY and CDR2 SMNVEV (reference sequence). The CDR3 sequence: CASIPPWVMGSYGYTF. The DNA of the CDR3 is TGTGCCAGCATTCCCCCGTGGGTCATGGGAAGTTATGGCTACACCTTC.

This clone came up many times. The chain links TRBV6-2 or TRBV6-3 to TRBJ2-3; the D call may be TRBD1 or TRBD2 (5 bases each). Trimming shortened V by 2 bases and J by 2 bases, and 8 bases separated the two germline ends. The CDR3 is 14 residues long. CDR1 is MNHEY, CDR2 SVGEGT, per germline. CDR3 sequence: CASSYGGATDTQYF. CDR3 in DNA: TGTGCCAGCAGTTACGGGGGAGCCACAGATACGCAGTATTTT.

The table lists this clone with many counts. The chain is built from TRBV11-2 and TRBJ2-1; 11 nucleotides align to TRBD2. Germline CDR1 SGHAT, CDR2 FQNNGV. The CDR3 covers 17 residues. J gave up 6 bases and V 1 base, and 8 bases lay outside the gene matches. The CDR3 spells CASSLVLAGGRTNEQFF. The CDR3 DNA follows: TGTGCCAGCAGCTTAGTTCTAGCGGGAGGTCGTACCAATGAGCAGTTCTTC.

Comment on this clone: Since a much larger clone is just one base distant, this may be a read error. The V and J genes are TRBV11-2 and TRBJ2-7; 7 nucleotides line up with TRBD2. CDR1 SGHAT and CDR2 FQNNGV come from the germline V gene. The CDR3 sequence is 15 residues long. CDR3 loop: CASSSWGGWTYGQYF. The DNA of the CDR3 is TGTGCCAGCAGCTCGTGGGGGGGGTGGACCTACGGGCAGTACTTC.